This is a list of T cell receptor beta chains from one sample in a study of blood T cells in healthy people across ages. TCRdb called the 5' RACE reads again in MiXCR, with one record for every CDR3 protein. This sample has hundreds of thousands of distinct CDR3 sequences, with less than 40% found just once. Input material: blood. These receptors were collected from a woman older than 75 in good health. The CDR3 runs from the conserved cysteine through the conserved F or W. D genes are given only for firm matches. Some rows have no size entry. The others give once, few or many, or a class for an expanded clone.

TGCAGCGTTGCTATTTCTAGTGGCACAGATACGCAGTATTTT | CSVAISSGTDTQYF | TRBV29-1 | NA | TRBJ2-3 | NA
TGTGTCAGCAGAACGACAGGAGGCGGTTACAATGAGCAGTTCTTC | CVSRTTGGGYNEQFF | TRBV12-3/TRBV12-4 | NA | TRBJ2-1 | NA
TGTGCCAGCAGCCCGACGACAGGGCACAACTATGGCTACACCTTC | CASSPTTGHNYGYTF | TRBV7-2 | TRBD1 | TRBJ1-2 | NA
TGCAGTGCTAGAGATCCGCGGGGGGGCCAAGAGACCCAGTACTTC | CSARDPRGGQETQYF | TRBV20-1 | TRBD2 | TRBJ2-5 | many
TGTGCCAGCAGCGCAGACACAAGCTCTGGAAACACCATATATTTT | CASSADTSSGNTIYF | TRBV9 | NA | TRBJ1-3 | NA
TGTGCCAGCAGCCCCCGGGGGCGACTGAACACTGAAGCTTTCTTT | CASSPRGRLNTEAFF | TRBV3-1 | NA | TRBJ1-1 | NA
TGTGCCACCGGCGTGGGGACAGCCATGAATCAGCCCCAGCATTTT | CATGVGTAMNQPQHF | TRBV10-3 | TRBD1 | TRBJ1-5 | many
TGTGCCAGCAGCCAAGGGGACGGAGACACAGATACGCAGTATTTT | CASSQGDGDTDTQYF | TRBV3-1 | NA | TRBJ2-3 | few
TGTGCCAGCAGCTTAGTACGGGGGGGTTCACCCCTCCACTTT | CASSLVRGGSPLHF | TRBV7-2 | NA | TRBJ1-6 | many
TGTGCCAGCAGCGTAGCCGCAGGGCAGATCTACGAGCAGTACTTC | CASSVAAGQIYEQYF | TRBV9 | NA | TRBJ2-7 | many
TGCAGTGCTAAGACCGGGGGGGTGGGAGATACGCAGTATTTT | CSAKTGGVGDTQYF | TRBV20-1 | TRBD2 | TRBJ2-3 | many
TGCGCCAGCAGCTTGAGGGCAGGGGGCGCGGGGGACATTCAGTACTTC | CASSLRAGGAGDIQYF | TRBV5-1 | NA | TRBJ2-4 | NA
TGCGCCAGCAGCTTGGCCGGACAGGGGCCTAAATACACCTACGAGCAGTACTTC | CASSLAGQGPKYTYEQYF | TRBV5-1 | TRBD1 | TRBJ2-7 | NA
TGTGCCAGCAGCCCCCGACGGGCGAACACCGGGGAGCTGTTTTTT | CASSPRRANTGELFF | TRBV11-2 | NA | TRBJ2-2 | many
TGTGCCAGCAGCTTCCCGGGCCAGGGGAATGAGCAGTTCTTC | CASSFPGQGNEQFF | TRBV7-3 | NA | TRBJ2-1 | many
TGTGCCAGCAGTTACTCCCGACAGGACCTTAATGAAAAACGGTTTTTT | CASSYSRQDLNEKRFF | TRBV6-5 | NA | TRBJ1-4 | few
TGTGCCTCCGCCCGACAGGACAATGGCCCCTACGAGCAGTACTTC | CASARQDNGPYEQYF | TRBV30 | NA | TRBJ2-7 | NA
TGTGCCAGCAGTCCCGGGACAGACCCTAGCACAGATACGCAGTATTTT | CASSPGTDPSTDTQYF | TRBV6-1 | TRBD1 | TRBJ2-3 | NA
TGTGCCAGCAGCTTGTTACGGGGCTACACCTTC | CASSLLRGYTF | TRBV7-9 | NA | TRBJ1-2 | NA
TGCAGTGCTAGTTCCCTGGGACACGCGAGCTCCTACGAGCAGTACTTC | CSASSLGHASSYEQYF | TRBV20-1 | NA | TRBJ2-7 | many
TGCGCCAGCAGCTTGCGGGGGGCCGTATACGAGCAGTACTTC | CASSLRGAVYEQYF | TRBV5-1 | NA | TRBJ2-7 | many
TGTGCCAGCAGCCCGCAACTCTTTACAGGGCACTATGGCTACACCTTC | CASSPQLFTGHYGYTF | TRBV7-9 | NA | TRBJ1-2 | many
TGTGCCAGCAGCCCGGGACAGCAAAACACCATATATTTT | CASSPGQQNTIYF | TRBV7-6 | TRBD1 | TRBJ1-3 | NA
TGTGCCAGCTCCCCAGGGGGGCGTTTTGAAAATTCACCCCTCCACTTT | CASSPGGRFENSPLHF | TRBV9 | TRBD1 | TRBJ1-6 | many
TGTGCCATCTCTACTGGGGCCTACGAGCAGTACTTC | CAISTGAYEQYF | TRBV10-3 | NA | TRBJ2-7 | NA
TGTGCCAGCAGTTACGGGACCGCGAACGGCTACACCTTC | CASSYGTANGYTF | TRBV12-3/TRBV12-4 | NA | TRBJ1-2 | NA
TGCAGTGCTCCAGGGCTGGGGGGATCCGAGACCCAGTACTTC | CSAPGLGGSETQYF | TRBV20-1 | NA | TRBJ2-5 | many
TGTGCCAGCAGCTTAGCGTCGGAGTATAATGAAAAACTGTTTTTT | CASSLASEYNEKLFF | TRBV7-9 | NA | TRBJ1-4 | many
TGTGCCAGCGGCGCAAAAACAGGGACAGGGTCCACCGGGGAGCTGTTTTTT | CASGAKTGTGSTGELFF | TRBV7-9 | TRBD1 | TRBJ2-2 | NA
TGTGCCAGCGCTCACCCAGGCGAATTCACAGATACGCAGTATTTT | CASAHPGEFTDTQYF | TRBV2 | NA | TRBJ2-3 | NA
TGTGCCAGCAGTTCCACAGGGTCGGTTCGCTCTGGGGCCAACGTCCTGACTTTC | CASSSTGSVRSGANVLTF | TRBV6-5 | NA | TRBJ2-6 | NA
TGCGCCAGCAGCACTGGACAGGCCTCCTACGAGCAGTACTTC | CASSTGQASYEQYF | TRBV5-1 | TRBD1 | TRBJ2-7 | NA
TGTGCCAGCAGCTCTACGTCCACGAGGATGAACACTGAAGCTTTCTTT | CASSSTSTRMNTEAFF | TRBV7-2 | NA | TRBJ1-1 | NA
TGTGCCAGCAGCCGAGGGGAACGAAATTCACCCCTCCACTTT | CASSRGERNSPLHF | TRBV7-9 | NA | TRBJ1-6 | many
TGTGCCAGCAGCTACTCAGCGAGCAATCAGCCCCAGCATTTT | CASSYSASNQPQHF | TRBV9 | NA | TRBJ1-5 | many
TGTGCCAGCAATCATGGTGGGGGAGATACGCAGTATTTT | CASNHGGGDTQYF | TRBV6-6 | NA | TRBJ2-3 | once